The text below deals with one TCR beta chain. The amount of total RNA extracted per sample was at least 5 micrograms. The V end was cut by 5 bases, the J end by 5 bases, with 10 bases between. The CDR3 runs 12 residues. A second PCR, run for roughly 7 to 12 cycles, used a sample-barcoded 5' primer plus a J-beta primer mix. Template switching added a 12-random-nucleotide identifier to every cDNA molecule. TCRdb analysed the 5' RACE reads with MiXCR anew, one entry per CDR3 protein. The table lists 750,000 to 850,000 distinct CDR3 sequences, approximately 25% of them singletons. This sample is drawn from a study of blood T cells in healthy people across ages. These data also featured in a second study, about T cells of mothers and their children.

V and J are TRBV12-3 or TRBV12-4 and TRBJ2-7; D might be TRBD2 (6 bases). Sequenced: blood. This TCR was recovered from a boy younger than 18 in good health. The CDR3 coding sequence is TGTGCCAGCAGTAGGAGGGCCGACGAGCAGTACTTC. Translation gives CASSRRADEQYF.